The sequence of this TCR beta chain was determined in a study of blood T cell repertoires in COVID-19. Overall study context: Sample material is recorded as cDNA or gDNA derived from T cells, B-cell-depleted T cells, or PBMCs.

Recruited during active infection, patients (from Seattle) were subsequently followed longitudinally. In the source study's methods: The authors estimated nucleated cell counts from reference gene primer amplification. Assay: immunoSEQ multiplex PCR; the TCRdb copy retains only in-frame clones and omits some. V and J calls and clone size are as listed in that table; D and trimming were resolved from the DNA. The table has about 80,000 clones, roughly 85% seen once; the top ten hold roughly 8.9%. Germline values: CDR1 SGHNT, CDR2 YYREEE (reference sequence). The length of the CDR3 is 18 residues. Trimming cost V 4 bases and J 2 bases; bases outside gene matches: 18.

Sequencing was performed on peripheral blood. The clonotype comes from a man aged 45-60 years with COVID-19, enrolled during active disease. J is TRBJ2-7 and V is TRBV5-4; 7 nucleotides line up with TRBD2. CDR3 DNA sequence: TGTGCCAGCAGCCTCCCGGGGGGTGCGAGCGGTAGCGCCTACGAGCAGTACTTC. It codes for CASSLPGGASGSAYEQYF.